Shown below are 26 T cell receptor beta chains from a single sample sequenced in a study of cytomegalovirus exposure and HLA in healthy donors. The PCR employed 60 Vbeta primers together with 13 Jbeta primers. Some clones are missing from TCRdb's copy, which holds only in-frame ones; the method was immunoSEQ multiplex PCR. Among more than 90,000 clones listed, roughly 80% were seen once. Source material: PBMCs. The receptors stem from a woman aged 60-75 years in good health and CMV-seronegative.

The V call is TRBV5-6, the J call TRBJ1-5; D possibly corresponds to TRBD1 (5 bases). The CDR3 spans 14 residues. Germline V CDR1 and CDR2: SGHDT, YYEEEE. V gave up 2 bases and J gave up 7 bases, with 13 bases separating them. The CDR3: CASSFWGAGQPQHF. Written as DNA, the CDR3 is TGTGCCAGCAGCTTCTGGGGCGCCGGGCAGCCCCAGCATTTT.

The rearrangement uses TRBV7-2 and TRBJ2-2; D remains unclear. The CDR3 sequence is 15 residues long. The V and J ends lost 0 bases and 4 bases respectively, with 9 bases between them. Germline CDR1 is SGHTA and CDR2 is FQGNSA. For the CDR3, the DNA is TGTGCCAGCAGCTTAGCGCGCGGAGTCACCGGGGAGCTGTTTTTT. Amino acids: CASSLARGVTGELFF. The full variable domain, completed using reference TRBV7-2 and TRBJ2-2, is GAGVSQSPSNKVTEKGKDVELRCDPISGHTALYWYRQSLGQGLEFLIYFQGNSAPDKSGLPSDRFSAERTGGSVSTLTIQRTQQEDSAVYLCASSLARGVTGELFFGEGSRLTVL.

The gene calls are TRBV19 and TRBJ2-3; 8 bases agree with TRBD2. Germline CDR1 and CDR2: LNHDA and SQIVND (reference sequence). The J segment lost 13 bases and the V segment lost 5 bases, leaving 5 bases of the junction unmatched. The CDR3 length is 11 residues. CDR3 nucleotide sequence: TGTGCCAGTAGTTGGCTACTAGCGGAGTATTTT. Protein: CASSWLLAEYF.

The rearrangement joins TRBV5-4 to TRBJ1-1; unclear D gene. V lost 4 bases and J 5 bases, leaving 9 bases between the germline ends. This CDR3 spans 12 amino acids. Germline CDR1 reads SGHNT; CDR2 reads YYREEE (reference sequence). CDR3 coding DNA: TGTGCCAGCAGCCGTCAGGATACTGAAGCTTTCTTT. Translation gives CASSRQDTEAFF. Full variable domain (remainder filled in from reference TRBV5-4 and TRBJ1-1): ETGVTQSPTHLIKTRGQQVTLRCSSQSGHNTVSWYQQALGQGPQFIFQYYREEENGRGNFPPRFSGLQFPNYSSELNVNALELDDSALYLCASSRQDTEAFFGQGTRLTVV.

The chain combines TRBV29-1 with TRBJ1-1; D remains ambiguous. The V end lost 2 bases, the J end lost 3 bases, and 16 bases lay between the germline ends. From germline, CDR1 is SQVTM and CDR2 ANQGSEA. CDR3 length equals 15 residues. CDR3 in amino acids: CSVERLLSPYTEAFF. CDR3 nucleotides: TGCAGCGTTGAACGCTTGTTAAGCCCTTACACTGAAGCTTTCTTT.

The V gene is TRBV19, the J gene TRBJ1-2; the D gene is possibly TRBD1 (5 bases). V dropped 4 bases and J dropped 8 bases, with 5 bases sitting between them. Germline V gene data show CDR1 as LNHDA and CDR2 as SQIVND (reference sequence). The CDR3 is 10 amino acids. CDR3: CASSKGGYTF. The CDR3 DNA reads TGTGCCAGTAGTAAGGGGGGCTACACCTTC.

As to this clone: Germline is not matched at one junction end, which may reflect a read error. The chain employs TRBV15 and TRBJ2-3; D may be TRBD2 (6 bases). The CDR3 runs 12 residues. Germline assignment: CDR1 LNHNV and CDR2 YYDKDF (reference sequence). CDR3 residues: CATRGGSDTQYF. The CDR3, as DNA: TGTGCCACCAGAGGAGGGTCAGATACGCAATATTTT. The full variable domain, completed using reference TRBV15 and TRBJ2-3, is DAMVIQNPRYQVTQFGKPVTLSCSQTLNHNVMYWYQQKSSQAPKLLFHYYDKDFNNEADTPDNFQSRRPNTSFCFLDIRSPGLGDTAMYLCATRGGSDTQYFGPGTRLTVL.

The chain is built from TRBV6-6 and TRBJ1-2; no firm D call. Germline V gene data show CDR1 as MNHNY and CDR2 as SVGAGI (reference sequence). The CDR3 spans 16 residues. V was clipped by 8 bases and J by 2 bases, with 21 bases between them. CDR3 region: CASATPGSLGNYGYTF. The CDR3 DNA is TGTGCCAGCGCCACGCCAGGATCTTTAGGCAACTATGGCTACACCTTC.

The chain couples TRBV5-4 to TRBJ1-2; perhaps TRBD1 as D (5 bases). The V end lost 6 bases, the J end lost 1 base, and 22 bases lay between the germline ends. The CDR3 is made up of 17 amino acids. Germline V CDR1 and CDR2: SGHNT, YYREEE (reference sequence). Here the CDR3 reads CASNKGGGTAYNYGYTF. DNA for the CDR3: TGTGCCAGCAACAAGGGAGGCGGGACTGCATATAACTATGGCTACACCTTC.

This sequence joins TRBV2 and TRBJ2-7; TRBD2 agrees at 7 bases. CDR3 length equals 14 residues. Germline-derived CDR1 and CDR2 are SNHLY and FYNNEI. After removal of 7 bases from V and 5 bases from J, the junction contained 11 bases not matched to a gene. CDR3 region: CASTLETSPNEQYF. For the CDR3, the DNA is TGTGCCAGCACCCTCGAGACTAGCCCCAACGAGCAGTACTTC.

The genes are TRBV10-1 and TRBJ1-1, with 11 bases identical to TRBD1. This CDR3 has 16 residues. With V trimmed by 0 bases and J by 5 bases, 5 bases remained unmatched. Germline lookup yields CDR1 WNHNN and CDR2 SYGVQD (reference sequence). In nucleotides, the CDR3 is TGCGCCAGCAGTGAGTCGAGGACAGGGGGCTTTACTGAAGCTTTCTTT. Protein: CASSESRTGGFTEAFF.

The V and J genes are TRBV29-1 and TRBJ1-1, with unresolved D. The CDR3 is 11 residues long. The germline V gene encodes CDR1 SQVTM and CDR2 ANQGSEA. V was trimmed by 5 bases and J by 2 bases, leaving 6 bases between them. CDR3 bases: TGCAGCGTTCTTCCTAACACTGAAGCTTTCTTT. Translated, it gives CSVLPNTEAFF. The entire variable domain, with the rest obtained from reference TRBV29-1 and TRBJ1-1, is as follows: SAVISQKPSRDICQRGTSLTIQCQVDSQVTMMFWYRQQPGQSLTLIATANQGSEATYESGFVIDKFPISRPNLTFSTLTVSNMSPEDSSIYLCSVLPNTEAFFGQGTRLTVV.

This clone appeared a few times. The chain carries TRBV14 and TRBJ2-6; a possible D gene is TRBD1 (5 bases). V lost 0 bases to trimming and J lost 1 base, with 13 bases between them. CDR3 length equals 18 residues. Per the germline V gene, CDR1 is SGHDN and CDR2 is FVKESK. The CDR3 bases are TGTGCCAGCAGCCAAGACAGGGCCCTAGTTTCTGGGGCCAACGTCCTGACTTTC. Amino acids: CASSQDRALVSGANVLTF.

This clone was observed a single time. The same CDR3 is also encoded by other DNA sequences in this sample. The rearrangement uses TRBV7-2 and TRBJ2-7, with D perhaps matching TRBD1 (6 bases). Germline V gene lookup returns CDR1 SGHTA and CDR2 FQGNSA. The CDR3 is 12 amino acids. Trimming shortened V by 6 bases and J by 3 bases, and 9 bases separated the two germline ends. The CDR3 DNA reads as TGTGCCAGCAGTCTACAGGGCTACGAGCAGTACTTC. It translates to CASSLQGYEQYF.

The CDR3 DNA sequence: TGTGCCAGCAGTCAGGGAGGGAGTTATGGCTACACCTTC. It encodes CASSQGGSYGYTF. The chain has TRBV11-2 and TRBJ1-2; perhaps TRBD1 as D (5 bases). V was trimmed by 6 bases and J by 5 bases, leaving 13 bases between them. This CDR3 has 13 residues. Germline V gives CDR1 SGHAT, CDR2 FQNNGV.

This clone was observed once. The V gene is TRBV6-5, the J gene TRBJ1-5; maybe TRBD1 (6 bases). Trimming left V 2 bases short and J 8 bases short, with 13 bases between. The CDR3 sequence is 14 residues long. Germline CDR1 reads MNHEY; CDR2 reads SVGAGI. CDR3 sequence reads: CASSYDRWGKPQHF. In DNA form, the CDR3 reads TGTGCCAGCAGTTACGACAGGTGGGGGAAGCCCCAGCATTTT.

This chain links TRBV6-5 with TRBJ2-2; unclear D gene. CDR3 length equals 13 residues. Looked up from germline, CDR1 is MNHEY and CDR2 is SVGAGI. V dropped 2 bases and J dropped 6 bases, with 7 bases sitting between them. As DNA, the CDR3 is TGTGCCAGCAGTTACGGCGGTCCCGGGGAGCTGTTTTTT. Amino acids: CASSYGGPGELFF.

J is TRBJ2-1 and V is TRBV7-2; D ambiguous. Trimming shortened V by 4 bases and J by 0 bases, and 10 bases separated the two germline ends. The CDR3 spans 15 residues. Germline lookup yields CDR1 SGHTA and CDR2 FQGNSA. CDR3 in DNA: TGTGCCAGCAGCTCCGGCCCGGGCTCCTACAATGAGCAGTTCTTC. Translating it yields CASSSGPGSYNEQFF.

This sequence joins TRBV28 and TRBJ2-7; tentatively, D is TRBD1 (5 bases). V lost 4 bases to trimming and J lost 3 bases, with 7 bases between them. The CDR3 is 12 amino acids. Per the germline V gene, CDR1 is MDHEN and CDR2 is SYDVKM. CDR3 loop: CASSSGYYEQYF. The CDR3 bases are TGTGCCAGCAGTTCAGGGTACTACGAGCAGTACTTC.

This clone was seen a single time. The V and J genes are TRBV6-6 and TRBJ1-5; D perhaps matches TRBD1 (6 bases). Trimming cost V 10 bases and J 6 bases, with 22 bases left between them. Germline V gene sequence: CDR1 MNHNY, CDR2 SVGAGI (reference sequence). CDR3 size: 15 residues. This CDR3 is CATRARGTAFQPQHF. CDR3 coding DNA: TGTGCCACAAGGGCCAGGGGCACAGCTTTTCAGCCCCAGCATTTT.

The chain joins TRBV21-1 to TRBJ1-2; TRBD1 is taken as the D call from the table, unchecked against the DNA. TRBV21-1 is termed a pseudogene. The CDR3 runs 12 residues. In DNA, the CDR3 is TGTGCCAGCATAACAGGGGCCCGTGGCTACACCTTC. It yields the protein CASITGARGYTF.

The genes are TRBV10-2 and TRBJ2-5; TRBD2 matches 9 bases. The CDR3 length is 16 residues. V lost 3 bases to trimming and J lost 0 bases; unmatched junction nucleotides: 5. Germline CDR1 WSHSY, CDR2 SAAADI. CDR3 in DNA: TGCGCCAGCAGTGACTTAGCGGGAGTAGACCAAGAGACCCAGTACTTC. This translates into CASSDLAGVDQETQYF.

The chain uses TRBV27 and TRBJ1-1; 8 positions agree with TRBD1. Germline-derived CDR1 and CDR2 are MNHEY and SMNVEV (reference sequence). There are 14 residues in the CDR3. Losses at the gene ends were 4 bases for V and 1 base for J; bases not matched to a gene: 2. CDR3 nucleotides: TGTGCCAGCAGTTCCACAGGGGGGAACACTGAAGCTTTCTTT. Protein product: CASSSTGGNTEAFF.

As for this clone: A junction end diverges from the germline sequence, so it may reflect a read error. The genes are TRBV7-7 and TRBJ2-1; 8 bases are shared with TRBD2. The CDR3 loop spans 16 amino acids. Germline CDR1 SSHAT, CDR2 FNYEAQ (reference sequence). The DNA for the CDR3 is TGTGCTAGCAGCCCTCGACTGTCCGGGAGGGCTAATGAGCAGTTCTTC. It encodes CASSPRLSGRANEQFF.

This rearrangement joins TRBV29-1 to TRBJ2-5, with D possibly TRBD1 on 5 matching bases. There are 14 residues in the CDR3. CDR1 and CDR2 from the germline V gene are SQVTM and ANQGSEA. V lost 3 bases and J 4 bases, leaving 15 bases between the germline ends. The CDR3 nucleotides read TGCAGCGTTGAGTTAGCCAGGGAACGAGAGACCCAGTACTTC. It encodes CSVELARERETQYF.

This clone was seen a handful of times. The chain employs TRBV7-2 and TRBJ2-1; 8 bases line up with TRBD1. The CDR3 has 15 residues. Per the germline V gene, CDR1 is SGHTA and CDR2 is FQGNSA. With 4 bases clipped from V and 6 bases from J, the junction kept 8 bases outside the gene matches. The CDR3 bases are TGTGCCAGCAGCTGGTCCAAGGACAGGGTCAATGAGCAGTTCTTC. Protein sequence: CASSWSKDRVNEQFF.